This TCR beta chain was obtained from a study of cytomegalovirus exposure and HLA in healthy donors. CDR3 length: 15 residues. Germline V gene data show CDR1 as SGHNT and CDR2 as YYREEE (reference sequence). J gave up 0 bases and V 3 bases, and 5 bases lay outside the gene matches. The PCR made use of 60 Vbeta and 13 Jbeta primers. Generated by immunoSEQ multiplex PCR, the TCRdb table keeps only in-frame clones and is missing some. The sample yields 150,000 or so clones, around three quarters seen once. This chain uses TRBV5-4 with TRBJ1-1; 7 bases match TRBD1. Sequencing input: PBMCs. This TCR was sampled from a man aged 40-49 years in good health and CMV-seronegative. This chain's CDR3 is CASSSTGTVNTEAFF. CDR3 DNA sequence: TGTGCCAGCAGCTCGACAGGGACCGTGAACACTGAAGCTTTCTTT.